Shown below are 27 T cell receptor beta chains from a single sample sequenced in a study of cytomegalovirus exposure and HLA in healthy donors. The PCR had 60 Vbeta and 13 Jbeta primers. Assay used: immunoSEQ multiplex PCR; TCRdb lists only in-frame clones, some missing. The sample lists around 300,000 clones, 65% to 85% occurring once. The sample consisted of PBMCs. These receptors came from a female donor in good health and CMV-seronegative.

J is TRBJ2-7 and V is TRBV13; TRBD2 aligns across 7 bases. Germline values: CDR1 PRHDT, CDR2 FYEKMQ (reference sequence). Germline trimming cut 10 bases from V and 2 bases from J; bases unmatched to any gene: 11. The CDR3 contains 14 residues. Written as DNA, the CDR3 is TGTGCCACAACAGAGGGAGGGGTCCCCTACGAGCAGTACTTC. It codes for CATTEGGVPYEQYF.

About this clone itself: Other DNA variants within this sample encode the same CDR3. The CDR3 DNA reads TGTGCCAGTAGTATAGATATCAATCAGCCCCAGCATTTT. It codes for CASSIDINQPQHF. The chain uses TRBV19 and TRBJ1-5; D gene unclear. The CDR3 length is 13 residues. V lost 0 bases to trimming and J lost 3 bases, with 3 bases between them. CDR1 LNHDA and CDR2 SQIVND come from the germline V gene (reference sequence).

The chain links TRBV28 to TRBJ1-2; 7 nucleotides match TRBD1. From germline, CDR1 is MDHEN and CDR2 SYDVKM. The V and J ends lost 2 bases and 4 bases, in that order; junction bases with no gene match: 7. This CDR3 comprises 15 residues. The CDR3 DNA sequence: TGTGCCAGCAGTTTAATGGGACAGCCGATCTATGGCTACACCTTC. Encoded protein: CASSLMGQPIYGYTF.

This clone came up once. This chain joins TRBV5-1 and TRBJ2-1; TRBD2 is a possible D gene (5 bases). CDR1 is SGHRS, CDR2 YFSETQ, per germline. The CDR3 extends over 16 amino acids. Deletions cut 3 bases from V and 6 bases from J, with 19 bases between. The CDR3 region has the DNA TGCGCCAGCAGCTCGATAATACTAGGACCGGGCAATGAGCAGTTCTTC. Its translation: CASSSIILGPGNEQFF.

This chain's CDR3 is CASARQGRDNEQFF. The CDR3 nucleotides read TGTGCCAGCGCCCGACAGGGCCGAGACAATGAGCAGTTCTTC. This chain joins TRBV27 and TRBJ2-1, with TRBD1 matching 7 bases. CDR3 length: 14 residues. CDR1 is MNHEY, CDR2 SMNVEV, per germline (reference sequence). The trim removed 8 bases at V and 5 bases at J, leaving 9 bases unmatched.

This clone was recorded once. The CDR3 protein is CASGLVQLDRGREQYF. CDR3 bases: TGTGCTAGTGGTTTGGTACAACTCGACAGGGGGCGCGAGCAGTACTTC. V gene TRBV12-5 combines with J gene TRBJ2-5, with 10 bases aligning to TRBD1. Near its end, the DNA agrees better with TRBJ2-7, so the J call may be wrong. The germline V gene has CDR1 LGHNT and CDR2 FRNRAP. The CDR3 contains 16 residues.

The chain couples TRBV18 to TRBJ2-7; no firm D call. The germline gives CDR1 KGHSH, CDR2 LQKENI. With 3 bases removed from V and 1 base from J, the gap between germline ends came to 7 bases. The CDR3 extends over 13 amino acids. DNA for the CDR3: TGTGCCAGCTCACCGTCAACTTCCTACGAGCAGTACTTC. Protein product: CASSPSTSYEQYF.

The chain has TRBV5-1 and TRBJ2-1; 10 nucleotides match TRBD2. The CDR3 totals 17 residues. Trimming removed 3 bases from V and 3 bases from J; junction bases left unmatched: 9. Germline CDR1 reads SGHRS; CDR2 reads YFSETQ. The DNA of the CDR3 is TGCGCCAGCAGCTCGGGGGATCTAGCGGGAGTCTACAATGAGCAGTTCTTC. Amino acids: CASSSGDLAGVYNEQFF.

This chain uses TRBV18 with TRBJ1-1; TRBD1 matches at 9 bases. V lost 6 bases, J lost 5 bases, and 7 bases stayed unmatched. CDR1 is KGHSH, CDR2 LQKENI, per germline. This CDR3 has 14 residues. The CDR3 bases are TGTGCCAGCTCCCGGGGACAGGGAGAGACTGAAGCTTTCTTT. Residues: CASSRGQGETEAFF.

V usage is TRBV13 and J usage is TRBJ2-1; the match to TRBD1 covers 11 bases. Germline V gene data show CDR1 as PRHDT and CDR2 as FYEKMQ (reference sequence). The CDR3 totals 15 residues. V dropped 7 bases and J dropped 7; count of bases not matched to a gene: 9. DNA for the CDR3: TGTGCCAGCACTTTAATGGGACAGGGGGTGAATGAGCAGTTCTTC. Its translation: CASTLMGQGVNEQFF.

V usage is TRBV27 and J usage is TRBJ2-1, with TRBD2 matching over 8 bases. Germline lookup yields CDR1 MNHEY and CDR2 SMNVEV (reference sequence). This CDR3 region has 14 residues. V lost 4 bases, J lost 2 bases, and 1 base stayed unmatched. This chain's CDR3 is CASSSGGTYNEQFF. CDR3 in DNA: TGTGCCAGCAGTTCGGGGGGGACCTACAATGAGCAGTTCTTC.

The chain recombines TRBV30 with TRBJ2-1; 11 bases fit TRBD2. J lost 7 bases, V lost 4 bases, and 12 bases had no gene match. The CDR3 covers 16 residues. The germline gives CDR1 GTSNPN, CDR2 SVGIG (reference sequence). CDR3: CAWNVLAGGPRNEQFF. Here the CDR3 DNA reads TGTGCCTGGAACGTTTTAGCGGGAGGGCCTCGTAATGAGCAGTTCTTC. Using reference TRBV30 and TRBJ2-1 for the parts outside the CDR3, the full variable domain is SQTIHQWPATLVQPVGSPLSLECTVEGTSNPNLYWYRQAAGRGLQLLFYSVGIGQISSEVPQNLSASRPQDRQFILSSKKLLLSDSGFYLCAWNVLAGGPRNEQFFGPGTRLTVL.

The chain couples TRBV19 to TRBJ2-7, with 7 bases matching TRBD2. Germline V gives CDR1 LNHDA, CDR2 SQIVND (reference sequence). V dropped 1 base and J dropped 3; count of bases not matched to a gene: 9. CDR3 length: 16 residues. Here the CDR3 DNA reads TGTGCCAGTAGTATAGCTGGCGGGAGCCCCAACTACGAGCAGTACTTC. Residues: CASSIAGGSPNYEQYF.

This clone was seen just once. The rearrangement uses TRBV18 and TRBJ1-3; TRBD1 agrees at 7 bases. V was clipped by 3 bases and J by 1 base; unmatched bases: 12. CDR1 and CDR2 from the germline V gene are KGHSH and LQKENI. CDR3 length: 18 amino acids. CDR3 residues: CASSPVTGMPGSGNTIYF. CDR3 DNA sequence: TGTGCCAGCTCACCGGTGACAGGGATGCCGGGGTCTGGAAACACCATATATTTT. Using reference TRBV18 and TRBJ1-3 for the parts outside the CDR3, the full variable domain is NAGVMQNPRHLVRRRGQEARLRCSPMKGHSHVYWYRQLPEEGLKFMVYLQKENIIDESGMPKERFSAEFPKEGPSILRIQQVVRGDSAAYFCASSPVTGMPGSGNTIYFGEGSWLTVV.

This rearrangement joins TRBV5-1 to TRBJ2-5, with TRBD1 identical over 7 bases. The CDR3 contains 14 residues. The germline gives CDR1 SGHRS, CDR2 YFSETQ. Trimming removed 2 bases from V and 2 bases from J; junction bases left unmatched: 3. CDR3 DNA sequence: TGCGCCAGCAGCTTTAGGACAGGTCAAGAGACCCAGTACTTC. Translating it yields CASSFRTGQETQYF.

The chain has TRBV28 and TRBJ2-7; 8 nucleotides line up with TRBD1. This CDR3 is 16 amino acids long. V was pared by 4 bases and J by 2 bases, with 10 bases of the junction left unmatched. Looked up from germline, CDR1 is MDHEN and CDR2 is SYDVKM. Written as DNA, the CDR3 is TGTGCCAGCAGTTCGCCTTACAGGGGGAAAACCTACGAGCAGTACTTC. It codes for CASSSPYRGKTYEQYF.

The V gene is TRBV13, the J gene TRBJ2-1; the match to TRBD1 covers 11 bases. Germline lookup yields CDR1 PRHDT and CDR2 FYEKMQ (reference sequence). Germline trimming cut 4 bases from V and 7 bases from J; bases unmatched to any gene: 9. This CDR3 has 16 amino acids. CDR3 residues: CASSYAGTGGWNEQFF. DNA of the CDR3: TGTGCCAGCAGCTACGCCGGGACAGGGGGTTGGAATGAGCAGTTCTTC. The complete variable domain, with remaining parts taken from reference TRBV13 and TRBJ2-1, reads AAGVIQSPRHLIKEKRETATLKCYPIPRHDTVYWYQQGPGQDPQFLISFYEKMQSDKGSIPDRFSAQQFSDYHSELNMSSLELGDSALYFCASSYAGTGGWNEQFFGPGTRLTVL.

The CDR3 region is CASSPGYNEKLFF. Here the CDR3 DNA reads TGTGCCAGCAGCCCAGGATACAATGAAAAACTGTTTTTT. The chain has TRBV14 and TRBJ1-4; D is ambiguous. The CDR3 loop spans 13 amino acids. V was cut by 4 bases and J by 5 bases, with 8 bases left in between. The germline gives CDR1 SGHDN, CDR2 FVKESK.

The V gene is TRBV11-3, the J gene TRBJ2-1, with 8 positions matching TRBD2. This CDR3 comprises 17 residues. Germline V gives CDR1 SGHNT, CDR2 YENEEA. V lost 1 base, J lost 0 bases, and 5 bases stayed unmatched. The CDR3 spells CASSLGMSGSSYNEQFF. CDR3 sequence (DNA): TGTGCCAGCAGCTTAGGGATGAGCGGGAGCTCCTACAATGAGCAGTTCTTC.

The chain is built from TRBV5-6 and TRBJ2-5, with a possible D match to TRBD2 (6 bases). V was trimmed by 4 bases and J by 2 bases, leaving 9 bases between them. The CDR3 has 13 residues. Germline assignment: CDR1 SGHDT and CDR2 YYEEEE. In nucleotides, the CDR3 is TGTGCCAGCAGCGGGGGGAGGCAAGAGACCCAGTACTTC. It is translated as CASSGGRQETQYF.

The CDR3 DNA is TGCGCCAGCTCCATAGCGGGCTCCTACGAGCAGTACTTC. It is translated as CASSIAGSYEQYF. This chain connects TRBV5-1 to TRBJ2-7, with 7 bases fitting TRBD2. The CDR3 loop spans 13 amino acids. Per germline, CDR1 SGHRS and CDR2 YFSETQ. Trimming took 7 bases from V and 0 from J; bases not matched to a gene: 4.

In its sample, this clone was seen a few times. V is TRBV7-2 and J is TRBJ2-1, with D maybe TRBD1 (5 bases). Germline-derived CDR1 and CDR2 are SGHTA and FQGNSA. The CDR3 contains 13 residues. The ends were cut back, 1 base at V and 12 bases at J, with 13 bases in the middle. CDR3 DNA: TGTGCCAGCAGCTTAGAACAGGAAACAGGGCAGTTCTTC. As protein: CASSLEQETGQFF.

This chain connects TRBV14 to TRBJ1-1; 8 positions agree with TRBD1. The V and J ends lost 8 bases and 5 bases, in that order; junction bases with no gene match: 7. The germline gives CDR1 SGHDN, CDR2 FVKESK. The CDR3 totals 13 residues. CDR3 residues: CASDRGGETEAFF. Here the CDR3 DNA reads TGTGCCAGCGACAGGGGCGGTGAAACTGAAGCTTTCTTT.

V usage is TRBV5-6 and J usage is TRBJ2-7; the D gene is possibly TRBD2 (7 bases). The CDR3 consists of 14 residues. The V and J ends lost 4 bases and 2 bases respectively, with 13 bases between them. Germline CDR1 SGHDT, CDR2 YYEEEE. The CDR3 DNA reads TGTGCCAGCAGCGCTAGAGGGGGGGCCTACGAGCAGTACTTC. It is translated as CASSARGGAYEQYF.

This chain links TRBV11-2 with TRBJ1-1; D gene ambiguous. Germline V gives CDR1 SGHAT, CDR2 FQNNGV. The CDR3 is made up of 13 amino acids. Between the trimmed V and J ends, which lost 5 bases and 1 base, there was a span of 8 bases. The CDR3 spells CASSPQRNTEAFF. The CDR3 nucleotides read TGTGCCAGCAGCCCCCAGCGGAACACTGAAGCTTTCTTT.

This chain connects TRBV19 to TRBJ1-4; D is undetermined. Germline CDR1 is LNHDA and CDR2 is SQIVND (reference sequence). CDR3 length: 16 residues. The V end lost 3 bases, the J end lost 0 bases, and 11 bases lay between the germline ends. The chain's CDR3 is CASSIRDSSTNEKLFF. For the CDR3, the DNA is TGTGCCAGTAGTATCCGGGATTCCTCAACTAATGAAAAACTGTTTTTT.

In nucleotides, the CDR3 is TGTGCCAGCATTGAGGCGGGAGGTAACTACGAGCAGTACTTC. Its translation: CASIEAGGNYEQYF. The chain couples TRBV6-5 to TRBJ2-7; 8 positions match TRBD2. This CDR3 comprises 14 residues. CDR1 and CDR2 (germline): MNHEY, SVGAGI. V dropped 7 bases and J dropped 3; count of bases not matched to a gene: 8.